This passage covers 25 T cell receptor beta chains from one sample sequenced in a study of cytomegalovirus exposure and HLA in healthy donors. The primer mix had 60 Vbeta and 13 Jbeta primers. TCRdb's copy holds only in-frame clones and misses some; the assay was immunoSEQ multiplex PCR. This table holds 110,000 or so clones, about 80% found once. Sequences were obtained from PBMCs. The receptor set was obtained from a female donor in good health and CMV-seronegative.

The J gene is TRBJ1-5, the V gene TRBV6-6; TRBD1 is a possible D gene (6 bases). Deletions cut 6 bases from V and 4 bases from J, with 13 bases between. Germline loops: CDR1 MNHNY, CDR2 SVGAGI (reference sequence). The CDR3 runs to 14 residues. DNA for the CDR3: TGTGCCAGCAGCTACCTAGACAGGAATCAGCCCCAGCATTTT. Its protein is CASSYLDRNQPQHF.

V and J are TRBV5-8 and TRBJ1-6; D uncertain. The CDR3 contains 19 residues. With 0 bases removed from V and 0 bases from J, the gap between germline ends came to 16 bases. Germline V gives CDR1 SGHTS, CDR2 YDEGEE. The CDR3 spells CASSLAEGYSSSYNSPLHF. CDR3 in DNA: TGTGCCAGCAGCTTGGCCGAGGGTTACTCTAGCTCCTATAATTCACCCCTCCACTTT.

The chain recombines TRBV7-2 with TRBJ1-2, with D tentatively TRBD1 (6 bases). This CDR3 spans 12 amino acids. Per germline, CDR1 SGHTA and CDR2 FQGNSA. Trimming took 7 bases from V and 6 from J, leaving 12 bases between them. CDR3 protein: CASTFTGNGYTF. The DNA of the CDR3 is TGTGCCAGCACCTTTACAGGGAATGGCTACACCTTC. The whole variable domain, remainder taken from reference TRBV7-2 and TRBJ1-2, is GAGVSQSPSNKVTEKGKDVELRCDPISGHTALYWYRQSLGQGLEFLIYFQGNSAPDKSGLPSDRFSAERTGGSVSTLTIQRTQQEDSAVYLCASTFTGNGYTFGSGTRLTVV.

Only a few counts were recorded for this clone. CDR3 nucleotide sequence: TGTGCCAGCAGCGTGACAGGGTTGGATTCACCCCTCCACTTT. The encoded protein is CASSVTGLDSPLHF. The chain has TRBV9 and TRBJ1-6; TRBD1 matches 7 bases. V lost 2 bases to trimming and J lost 8 bases; unmatched junction nucleotides: 4. Germline V gene sequence: CDR1 SGDLS, CDR2 YYNGEE. CDR3 size: 14 residues.

The chain has TRBV30 and TRBJ1-6; D call uncertain. V was cut by 4 bases and J by 7 bases, with 14 bases left in between. The CDR3 sequence is 14 residues long. Germline CDR1 GTSNPN, CDR2 SVGIG (reference sequence). CDR3 in amino acids: CAWTPRRENSPLHF. The CDR3 region has the DNA TGTGCCTGGACCCCTCGCCGGGAAAATTCACCCCTCCACTTT.

A few counts support this clone. V and J are TRBV6-5 and TRBJ1-1; D not certain. This CDR3 is built from 14 residues. Trimming left V 0 bases short and J 3 bases short, with 8 bases between. The germline V gene encodes CDR1 MNHEY and CDR2 SVGAGI. Written as DNA, the CDR3 is TGTGCCAGCAGTTACTCGAGGGCGGACACTGAAGCTTTCTTT. Amino acid sequence: CASSYSRADTEAFF.

The CDR3 region is CASSSGGPGGGEQFF. The CDR3 nucleotides are TGTGCCAGCAGCTCCGGGGGGCCGGGGGGGGGTGAGCAGTTCTTC. This sequence joins TRBV7-9 and TRBJ2-1, with 8 bases that match TRBD2. CDR3 size: 15 residues. Germline V gene sequence: CDR1 SEHNR, CDR2 FQNEAQ (reference sequence). V gave up 4 bases and J gave up 9 bases; unmatched junction bases: 11.

The CDR3 DNA follows: TGTGCCAGCAGCTCGTCGACTACCCATAGCAATCAGCCCCAGCATTTT. The encoded protein is CASSSSTTHSNQPQHF. This chain uses TRBV7-8 with TRBJ1-5; D is ambiguous. Germline CDR1 is SGHVS and CDR2 is FQNEAQ. Trimming pared 4 bases from V and 0 bases from J, leaving 13 bases between. The CDR3 sequence is 16 residues long. The whole variable domain, remainder taken from reference TRBV7-8 and TRBJ1-5, is GAGVSQSPRYKVAKRGQDVALRCDPISGHVSLFWYQQALGQGPEFLTYFQNEAQLDKSGLPSDRFFAERPEGSVSTLKIQRTQQEDSAVYLCASSSSTTHSNQPQHFGDGTRLSIL.

This clone was seen only once. An end of the junction does not agree with germline; a read error may underlie this. The chain links TRBV7-9 to TRBJ2-2; D is uncertain. The germline gives CDR1 SEHNR, CDR2 FQNEAQ (reference sequence). The length of the CDR3 is 12 residues. The CDR3 is CSSSLALGELFF. The CDR3 DNA follows: TGTTCCAGCAGCTTAGCTCTCGGGGAGCTGTTTTTT. Full variable domain (rest looked up from reference TRBV7-9 and TRBJ2-2): DTGVSQNPRHKITKRGQNVTFRCDPISEHNRLYWYRQTLGQGPEFLTYFQNEAQLEKSRLLSDRFSAERPKGSFSTLEIQRTEQGDSAMYLCSSSLALGELFFGEGSRLTVL.

The chain couples TRBV5-1 to TRBJ2-5; TRBD1 might be the D (6 bases). V lost 0 bases and J lost 5, with 17 bases in between. This CDR3 is built from 16 residues. CDR1 SGHRS and CDR2 YFSETQ come from the germline V gene. CDR3 protein: CASSLAVGGFGETQYF. The CDR3 coding sequence is TGCGCCAGCAGCTTGGCCGTAGGGGGTTTTGGGGAGACCCAGTACTTC.

The chain uses TRBV4-1 and TRBJ2-1; 7 bases are shared with TRBD2. The V and J ends lost 5 bases and 3 bases, in that order; junction bases with no gene match: 10. The CDR3 consists of 16 residues. Germline CDR1 reads MGHRA; CDR2 reads YSYEKL. CDR3 in amino acids: CASSISVGGGYNEQFF. CDR3 sequence (DNA): TGCGCCAGCAGCATCAGTGTGGGGGGGGGCTACAATGAGCAGTTCTTC.

The V call is TRBV5-1, the J call TRBJ2-7, with 9 bases identical to TRBD1. This CDR3 is built from 14 residues. The germline gives CDR1 SGHRS, CDR2 YFSETQ. After removal of 3 bases from V and 2 bases from J, the junction contained 3 bases not matched to a gene. CDR3: CASSSGQGPYEQYF. The CDR3 bases are TGCGCCAGCAGCTCCGGACAGGGGCCCTACGAGCAGTACTTC.

The chain recombines TRBV5-1 with TRBJ2-1; the D is unclear. Germline V gene lookup returns CDR1 SGHRS and CDR2 YFSETQ. Trimming cost V 0 bases and J 4 bases, with 5 bases left between them. This CDR3 has 13 amino acids. CDR3 region: CASSLGTYNEQFF. The CDR3 DNA sequence: TGCGCCAGCAGCTTGGGTACATACAATGAGCAGTTCTTC.

This chain connects TRBV7-2 to TRBJ2-1; TRBD2 might be the D (7 bases). CDR1 is SGHTA, CDR2 FQGNSA, per germline. Trimming removed 1 base at V and 6 bases at J, with 13 bases between. The CDR3 has 15 amino acids. CDR3 sequence (DNA): TGTGCCAGCAGCTTAGTTGGGGGAGGGGGCAATGAGCAGTTCTTC. Translated: CASSLVGGGGNEQFF.

This sequence joins TRBV7-2 and TRBJ2-1; TRBD2 matches at 12 bases. V lost 5 bases to trimming and J lost 12 bases; unmatched junction nucleotides: 23. This CDR3 is 19 amino acids long. From germline, CDR1 is SGHTA and CDR2 FQGNSA. The CDR3 spells CASSLTQPNLAGGSPPQFF. In nucleotides, the CDR3 is TGTGCCAGCAGCCTAACACAACCGAATCTAGCGGGGGGGTCTCCCCCGCAGTTCTTC.

This clone was picked up a small number of times. The chain uses TRBV20-1 and TRBJ1-1; D is unclear. Germline V gene sequence: CDR1 DFQATT, CDR2 SNEGSKA (reference sequence). V dropped 3 bases and J dropped 4 bases, with 6 bases sitting between them. This CDR3 has 11 amino acids. The CDR3 protein is CSASPGTEAFF. The CDR3 nucleotides read TGCAGTGCTAGTCCCGGCACTGAAGCTTTCTTT.

This clone was counted a single time. The chain is built from TRBV6-4 and TRBJ1-5, with a weak D call TRBD1 (6 bases). The CDR3 spans 18 residues. V lost 3 bases and J 0 bases, leaving 18 bases between the germline ends. Per germline, CDR1 MRHNA and CDR2 SNTAGT. This CDR3 is CASSEGGGRGNSNQPQHF. CDR3 coding DNA: TGTGCCAGCAGTGAGGGTGGGGGGAGGGGGAATAGCAATCAGCCCCAGCATTTT.

The chain recombines TRBV10-1 with TRBJ1-2; D may be TRBD1 (6 bases). CDR3 length equals 16 residues. Germline V gene sequence: CDR1 WNHNN, CDR2 SYGVQD (reference sequence). V dropped 2 bases and J dropped 5 bases, with 18 bases sitting between them. CDR3 residues: CASSEGGQSPWYGYTF. The CDR3 DNA follows: TGCGCCAGCAGTGAGGGTGGACAGTCCCCGTGGTATGGCTACACCTTC.

The gene calls are TRBV10-1 and TRBJ1-2, with 9 nucleotides matching TRBD1. J was trimmed by 8 bases and V by 0 bases; bases with no gene match: 4. In germline, CDR1 is WNHNN, CDR2 SYGVQD (reference sequence). The CDR3 is made up of 14 amino acids. The CDR3 loop reads CASSESGQGVGYTF. The CDR3 coding sequence is TGCGCCAGCAGTGAGTCGGGACAGGGAGTAGGCTACACCTTC.

The chain links TRBV14 to TRBJ1-1, with D uncertain. Trimming pared 0 bases from V and 6 bases from J, leaving 8 bases between. Germline assignment: CDR1 SGHDN and CDR2 FVKESK. CDR3 size: 13 residues. The CDR3 coding sequence is TGTGCCAGCAGCCAAGATATCGGGGCTGAAGCTTTCTTT. Its protein is CASSQDIGAEAFF.

V is TRBV11-3 and J is TRBJ2-7; possible D gene TRBD2, 6 bases. Germline assignment: CDR1 SGHNT and CDR2 YENEEA. The CDR3 totals 15 residues. Trimming removed 5 bases from V and 6 bases from J, with 20 bases in between. CDR3 sequence: CASSPGTPDRTEQYF. Here the CDR3 DNA reads TGTGCCAGCAGCCCGGGGACTCCTGACAGAACCGAGCAGTACTTC.

V usage is TRBV2 and J usage is TRBJ1-2, with D hard to call. The ends were cut back, 0 bases at V and 5 bases at J, with 13 bases in the middle. The germline gives CDR1 SNHLY, CDR2 FYNNEI. The CDR3 length is 15 residues. This CDR3 reads CASSEALAGYYGYTF. The CDR3 DNA reads as TGTGCCAGCAGTGAAGCTCTGGCAGGTTATTATGGCTACACCTTC.

J is TRBJ1-2 and V is TRBV7-2; the match to TRBD1 covers 7 bases. With 2 bases clipped from V and 5 bases from J, the junction kept 5 bases outside the gene matches. This CDR3 has 14 amino acids. Germline V lookup: CDR1 SGHTA, CDR2 FQGNSA. CDR3 sequence reads: CASSLTRGQYGYTF. The CDR3 bases are TGTGCCAGCAGCTTAACGAGGGGGCAGTATGGCTACACCTTC.

The chain couples TRBV7-9 to TRBJ2-7; 7 bases agree with TRBD1. From germline, CDR1 is SEHNR and CDR2 FQNEAQ (reference sequence). Losses at the gene ends were 4 bases for V and 2 bases for J; bases not matched to a gene: 11. The CDR3 contains 16 residues. As DNA, the CDR3 is TGTGCCAGCAGCTCCGGAAGACAGGGTAGACCCTACGAGCAGTACTTC. Protein product: CASSSGRQGRPYEQYF.

The chain links TRBV7-8 to TRBJ1-2, with D maybe TRBD1 (5 bases). The V end lost 5 bases, the J end lost 4 bases, and 11 bases lay between the germline ends. In germline, CDR1 is SGHVS, CDR2 FQNEAQ. This CDR3 comprises 13 residues. For the CDR3, the DNA is TGTGCCAGCAGCCCCCAGGGCCGCTATGGCTACACCTTC. Its translation is CASSPQGRYGYTF. The whole variable domain, remainder taken from reference TRBV7-8 and TRBJ1-2, is GAGVSQSPRYKVAKRGQDVALRCDPISGHVSLFWYQQALGQGPEFLTYFQNEAQLDKSGLPSDRFFAERPEGSVSTLKIQRTQQEDSAVYLCASSPQGRYGYTFGSGTRLTVV.